This TCR beta chain stems from a study of blood T cells in healthy people across ages. CDR3 length: 14 amino acids. V lost 4 bases to trimming and J lost 1 base; unmatched junction nucleotides: 3. Germline V CDR1 and CDR2: SGDLS, YYNGEE. Study-wide findings and caveats: Estimates based on one million T cells were treated as lower bounds. Per million T cells, TCR beta diversity dropped about linearly as age rose.

This clonotype was detected many times. Its antigen is unknown. It was with a sample-barcoded 5' primer and a J-beta primer mix that a second PCR of about 7 to 12 cycles was run. Every cDNA molecule bore a tag from a template-switch adaptor containing 12 random nucleotides. TCRdb itself ran the 5' RACE reads through MiXCR, one entry per CDR3 protein. This table has about 1.8 million distinct CDR3 sequences, around half appearing once. The chain links TRBV9 to TRBJ2-5, with TRBD1 identical over 8 bases. This TCR was recovered from a woman between 35 and 50 years old in good health. Material: blood. CDR3 amino acids: CASSTTGGQETQYF. The CDR3 region has the DNA TGTGCCAGCAGCACTACAGGGGGCCAAGAGACCCAGTACTTC. Filled out from reference TRBV9 and TRBJ2-5, the complete variable domain reads DSGVTQTPKHLITATGQRVTLRCSPRSGDLSVYWYQQSLDQGLQFLIQYYNGEERAKGNILERFSAQQFPDLHSELNLSSLELGDSALYFCASSTTGGQETQYFGPGTRLLVL.